These 20 T cell receptor beta chains came from one sample sequenced in a study of cytomegalovirus exposure and HLA in healthy donors. Primers: 60 Vbeta forward and 13 Jbeta reverse. The assay was immunoSEQ multiplex PCR, and TCRdb's table has in-frame clones only and misses some. The sample yields around 180,000 clones, roughly 81% seen once. The sequencing sample was made of PBMCs. These receptors all come from a girl aged 10-17 years in good health and CMV-seropositive.

The gene calls are TRBV6-1 and TRBJ2-1; 7 positions agree with TRBD1. With 8 bases clipped from V and 2 bases from J, the junction kept 6 bases outside the gene matches. CDR1 is MNHNS and CDR2 is SASEGT in the germline V gene. The CDR3 runs 14 residues. For the CDR3, the DNA is TGTGCCAGCCTCGACAGGGATCCCTACAATGAGCAGTTCTTC. It yields the protein CASLDRDPYNEQFF.

The V and J genes are TRBV13 and TRBJ1-5, with D perhaps matching TRBD1 (6 bases). Germline CDR1 and CDR2: PRHDT and FYEKMQ (reference sequence). This CDR3 comprises 15 residues. Trimming left V 4 bases short and J 0 bases short, with 10 bases between. CDR3 protein: CASSSSGVSNQPQHF. The CDR3 nucleotides read TGTGCCAGCAGCTCGTCAGGGGTTAGCAATCAGCCCCAGCATTTT.

The chain employs TRBV7-9 and TRBJ1-1; D is uncertain. The V gene's germline CDR1 is SEHNR and CDR2 FQNEAQ (reference sequence). The V end lost 4 bases, the J end lost 0 bases, and 6 bases lay between the germline ends. The CDR3 length is 13 residues. CDR3 sequence: CASSSVLNTEAFF. The CDR3, as DNA: TGTGCCAGCAGCTCTGTATTGAACACTGAAGCTTTCTTT. The full variable domain, rest sourced from reference TRBV7-9 and TRBJ1-1, is DTGVSQNPRHKITKRGQNVTFRCDPISEHNRLYWYRQTLGQGPEFLTYFQNEAQLEKSRLLSDRFSAERPKGSFSTLEIQRTEQGDSAMYLCASSSVLNTEAFFGQGTRLTVV.

The CDR3, as DNA: TGTGCCAGCATTCCTCCGGGACTAGTACCCTCCGAGCAGTACTTC. It specifies CASIPPGLVPSEQYF. The chain uses TRBV7-9 and TRBJ2-7, with 8 bases matching TRBD2. CDR3 size: 15 residues. The ends lost 7 bases at V and 6 bases at J; junction bases unmatched: 14. CDR1 and CDR2 from the germline V gene are SEHNR and FQNEAQ (reference sequence).

This clone was observed a handful of times. The rearrangement uses TRBV6-5 and TRBJ1-2, with D uncertain. Germline CDR1 MNHEY, CDR2 SVGAGI. CDR3 length: 14 amino acids. The ends were cut back, 0 bases at V and 4 bases at J, with 9 bases in the middle. The CDR3 loop is CASSYSSSGYGYTF. DNA of the CDR3: TGTGCCAGCAGTTACTCGAGCTCCGGCTATGGCTACACCTTC.

The count of this clone is one. This chain uses TRBV11-3 with TRBJ1-2; TRBD1 might be the D (5 bases). This CDR3 region has 13 residues. V was pared by 0 bases and J by 4 bases, with 6 bases between. Germline V gene lookup returns CDR1 SGHNT and CDR2 YENEEA. As DNA, the CDR3 is TGTGCCAGCAGCTTAGACAGGGCCTATGGCTACACCTTC. Its protein product is CASSLDRAYGYTF.

This chain's CDR3 is CASSVNSGGAYGYTF. CDR3 bases: TGTGCCAGCAGCGTAAACAGCGGGGGAGCCTATGGCTACACCTTC. The chain joins TRBV9 to TRBJ1-2; a possible D gene is TRBD1 (5 bases). V was clipped by 1 base and J by 4 bases, with 14 bases between them. Germline lookup yields CDR1 SGDLS and CDR2 YYNGEE. This CDR3 is 15 amino acids long.

The rearrangement joins TRBV18 to TRBJ1-2, with D perhaps matching TRBD1 (5 bases). V shed 4 bases and J shed 4 bases, with 10 bases lying between them. The CDR3 totals 13 residues. Germline CDR1 KGHSH, CDR2 LQKENI. The DNA of the CDR3 is TGTGCCAGCTCACGAGACAGTATCTATGGCTACACCTTC. Encoded protein: CASSRDSIYGYTF. The full variable domain, in which reference TRBV18 and TRBJ1-2 provide the parts outside the CDR3, is NAGVMQNPRHLVRRRGQEARLRCSPMKGHSHVYWYRQLPEEGLKFMVYLQKENIIDESGMPKERFSAEFPKEGPSILRIQQVVRGDSAAYFCASSRDSIYGYTFGSGTRLTVV.

The CDR3 region is CASSQVAGVQETQYF. CDR3 DNA: TGTGCCAGCAGCCAAGTAGCGGGGGTCCAAGAGACCCAGTACTTC. The gene calls are TRBV14 and TRBJ2-5, with 9 bases matching TRBD2. The V gene end was trimmed by 1 base and the J gene end by 1 base; junction bases not matched to a gene: 1. The CDR3 has 15 amino acids. Germline CDR1 reads SGHDN; CDR2 reads FVKESK.

The V and J genes are TRBV5-6 and TRBJ1-1, with D perhaps matching TRBD1 (6 bases). Germline V gene data show CDR1 as SGHDT and CDR2 as YYEEEE. The V end was cut by 2 bases, the J end by 1 base, with 15 bases between. CDR3 length equals 16 residues. CDR3 loop: CASSLGATGQNTEAFF. In DNA form, the CDR3 reads TGTGCCAGCAGCTTAGGGGCCACAGGGCAGAACACTGAAGCTTTCTTT. Combining the CDR3 with reference TRBV5-6 and TRBJ1-1 gives the whole variable domain DAGVTQSPTHLIKTRGQQVTLRCSPKSGHDTVSWYQQALGQGPQFIFQYYEEEERQRGNFPDRFSGHQFPNYSSELNVNALLLGDSALYLCASSLGATGQNTEAFFGQGTRLTVV.

This chain connects TRBV5-1 to TRBJ2-7, with TRBD1 matching over 9 bases. Unmatched junction bases numbered 0, after V lost 2 bases and J lost 6 bases. Looked up from germline, CDR1 is SGHRS and CDR2 is YFSETQ. This CDR3 has 12 residues. The CDR3 nucleotides are TGCGCCAGCAGCTTACAGGGGGCCGAGCAGTACTTC. This translates into CASSLQGAEQYF.

Note on this clone: Relative to the germline gene, one junction end is altered; a read error may explain this. The chain links TRBV7-7 to TRBJ2-7, with 7 bases fitting TRBD1. The CDR3 sequence is 13 residues long. From germline, CDR1 is SSHAT and CDR2 FNYEAQ (reference sequence). CDR3: CASSPGQARRQYF. The CDR3 DNA reads TGTGCTAGCAGCCCAGGACAGGCCCGACGGCAGTACTTC. The entire variable domain, with the rest obtained from reference TRBV7-7 and TRBJ2-7, is as follows: GAGVSQSPRYKVTKRGQDVTLRCDPISSHATLYWYQQALGQGPEFLTYFNYEAQPDKSGLPSDRFSAERPEGSISTLTIQRTEQRDSAMYRCASSPGQARRQYFGPGTRLTVT.

The rearrangement links TRBV5-6 to TRBJ1-1, with a weak D call TRBD1 (5 bases). The V end lost 0 bases, the J end lost 4 bases, and 16 bases lay between the germline ends. Germline CDR1 and CDR2: SGHDT and YYEEEE. This CDR3 region has 16 residues. CDR3 in DNA: TGTGCCAGCAGCTTGGCTCCAGGGCAGTTCGGCACTGAAGCTTTCTTT. Residues: CASSLAPGQFGTEAFF.

J is TRBJ2-7 and V is TRBV2, with TRBD2 matching 9 bases. Trimming took 2 bases from V and 5 from J; bases not matched to a gene: 19. The CDR3 runs 19 residues. The germline V gene has CDR1 SNHLY and CDR2 FYNNEI. This CDR3 is CASSEFSRIMRGGQDEQYF. CDR3 coding DNA: TGTGCCAGCAGTGAATTCTCACGGATTATGCGGGGGGGCCAGGACGAGCAGTACTTC. Based on the CDR3 plus reference TRBV2 and TRBJ2-7, the full variable domain is EPEVTQTPSHQVTQMGQEVILRCVPISNHLYFYWYRQILGQKVEFLVSFYNNEISEKSEIFDDQFSVERPDGSNFTLKIRSTKLEDSAMYFCASSEFSRIMRGGQDEQYFGPGTRLTVT.

The V call is TRBV19, the J call TRBJ2-3, with D maybe TRBD1 (5 bases). This CDR3 region has 15 residues. The V and J ends lost 5 bases and 4 bases respectively, with 16 bases between them. Germline CDR1 LNHDA, CDR2 SQIVND (reference sequence). CDR3 region: CASSLRREKADTQYF. CDR3 bases: TGTGCCAGTAGTCTTCGCAGGGAAAAAGCAGATACGCAGTATTTT.

As regards this clone: The identical CDR3 is also encoded by other nucleotide sequences in the sample. The chain uses TRBV18 and TRBJ2-5, with D possibly matching TRBD1 (5 bases). The V end lost 3 bases, the J end lost 5 bases, and 10 bases lay between the germline ends. The CDR3 runs 13 residues. Germline V CDR1 and CDR2: KGHSH, LQKENI. CDR3 residues: CASSPGLRETQYF. CDR3 DNA: TGTGCCAGCTCACCGGGGCTTCGGGAGACCCAGTACTTC. The whole variable domain, remainder taken from reference TRBV18 and TRBJ2-5, is NAGVMQNPRHLVRRRGQEARLRCSPMKGHSHVYWYRQLPEEGLKFMVYLQKENIIDESGMPKERFSAEFPKEGPSILRIQQVVRGDSAAYFCASSPGLRETQYFGPGTRLLVL.

The CDR3 DNA is TGCGCCAGCAGTGGGGGCGGACAGGGGTCCAACGAGCAGTACTTC. Amino acids: CASSGGGQGSNEQYF. V is TRBV10-2 and J is TRBJ2-7; 9 nucleotides line up with TRBD1. The junction had 9 bases not matched to a gene; V was cut back by 4 bases and J by 5 bases. CDR1 and CDR2 from the germline V gene are WSHSY and SAAADI. This CDR3 has 15 residues.

This chain connects TRBV5-1 to TRBJ1-6; TRBD1 aligns across 10 bases. Germline V gives CDR1 SGHRS, CDR2 YFSETQ. The CDR3 totals 17 residues. J gave up 8 bases and V 2 bases, and 10 bases lay outside the gene matches. This CDR3 is CASSFFLGQGKDSPLHF. The CDR3 nucleotides are TGCGCCAGCAGCTTTTTCTTGGGACAGGGGAAAGATTCACCCCTCCACTTT.

This clone was seen just once. The V call is TRBV2, the J call TRBJ2-7; possible D gene TRBD1, 6 bases. The CDR3 covers 12 residues. Trimming removed 4 bases from V and 6 bases from J, with 10 bases in between. Germline CDR1 and CDR2: SNHLY and FYNNEI. The CDR3 is CASSGGGSEQYF. In nucleotides, the CDR3 is TGTGCCAGCAGTGGAGGGGGTAGCGAGCAGTACTTC.

The chain is built from TRBV5-4 and TRBJ1-1; D might be TRBD1 (5 bases). Germline V gives CDR1 SGHNT, CDR2 YYREEE (reference sequence). Trimming removed 0 bases from V and 4 bases from J, with 19 bases in between. The CDR3 is 17 residues long. CDR3 in amino acids: CASSLAFNGAMATEAFF. The CDR3 coding sequence is TGTGCCAGCAGCTTGGCCTTTAATGGGGCCATGGCCACTGAAGCTTTCTTT.